This T cell receptor (beta chain) was captured by sequencing in a study of control samples from healthy donors and cancer patients. TCRdb keeps only in-frame clones here, not all; method: immunoSEQ multiplex PCR. The sample carries fewer than 110,000 clones, roughly 89% recorded once. This CDR3 contains 15 residues. Germline V gene lookup returns CDR1 SGHAT and CDR2 FQNNGV. Trimming took 4 bases from V and 2 from J, leaving 11 bases between them. The chain links TRBV11-2 to TRBJ2-2; the D gene is possibly TRBD1 (5 bases). The sequencing sample was made of PBMCs. The clonotype comes from a man aged 60 to 69 with lung cancer. The CDR3 DNA follows: TGTGCCAGCAGCTCCGCGACAGCAAACACCGGGGAGCTGTTTTTT. Amino acid sequence: CASSSATANTGELFF.